Listed below are T cell receptor beta chains from one sample, sequenced in a study of cytomegalovirus exposure and HLA in healthy donors. TCRdb keeps only in-frame clones here, not all; method: immunoSEQ multiplex PCR. The table includes some 180,000 clones, around four fifths detected once. The sample taken for sequencing was PBMCs. The receptors shown here come from a man in his forties in good health and CMV-seropositive. CDR3s include the opening cysteine and the closing phenylalanine or tryptophan. The D gene is left open where the match is weak. Some rows have no size entry. The others give once, few or many, or a class for an expanded clone.

size,J,V,D,DNA,CDR3
.,TRBJ2-3,TRBV2,TRBD1,TGTGCCAGCAGTGGACGGGACAGAAGGACAGATACGCAGTATTTT,CASSGRDRRTDTQYF
.,TRBJ1-1,TRBV29-1,.,TGCAGCGCCCTCTGGAGCACTGAAGCTTTCTTT,CSALWSTEAFF
.,TRBJ2-7,TRBV4-3,.,TGCGCCAGCAGCCAAGATTTCGGGAGATATTCTTACGAGCAGTACTTC,CASSQDFGRYSYEQYF
.,TRBJ2-3,TRBV5-6,TRBD1,TGTGCCAGCAACATACAGGGGCCCTACACAGATACGCAGTATTTT,CASNIQGPYTDTQYF
once,TRBJ2-6,TRBV5-4,.,TGTGCCAGCAGCTTGGGATCTGGGGCCAACGGCCTGACTTTC,CASSLGSGANGLTF
.,TRBJ2-2,TRBV9,TRBD2,TGTGCCAGCAGCGTAGGTGGGACTAGCGGTCGACTGAACACCGGGGAGCTGTTTTTT,CASSVGGTSGRLNTGELFF
.,TRBJ2-3,TRBV10-3,TRBD1,TGTGCCATCACCGACGGGACAGGGGGAGGAGATACGCAGTATTTT,CAITDGTGGGDTQYF
.,TRBJ2-3,TRBV19,TRBD1,TGTGCCAGTAGTTACCCCTCCGGGACAGGCACAGATACGCAGTATTTT,CASSYPSGTGTDTQYF
.,TRBJ2-7,TRBV27,TRBD1,TGTGCCAGCAGGAGAGGGGGCTTCTACGAGCAGTACTTC,CASRRGGFYEQYF
.,TRBJ2-7,TRBV6-5,TRBD2,TGTGCCAGCTCTCGAACTAGCGGGAGTTCCTACGAGCAGTACTTC,CASSRTSGSSYEQYF
.,TRBJ2-7,TRBV6-1,.,TGTGCCAGCAGTGTTACAGGGTTCGAGCAGTACTTC,CASSVTGFEQYF
.,TRBJ2-1,TRBV19,.,TGTGCCAGTAGTATTCAACTATACAATGAGCAGTTCTTC,CASSIQLYNEQFF
.,TRBJ2-7,TRBV6-6,TRBD1,TGTGCCAGCAGCCTATCCGGGACAGCCTCCTACGAGCAGTACTTC,CASSLSGTASYEQYF
.,TRBJ2-3,TRBV5-1,.,TGCGCCAGCAGCTTGGCGGGGCAAGGGGGGGTCACAGATACGCAGTATTTT,CASSLAGQGGVTDTQYF
few,TRBJ1-4,TRBV5-1,TRBD1,TGCGCCAGCAGCTCACAGGGACAGGAAAAACTGTTTTTT,CASSSQGQEKLFF
.,TRBJ2-7,TRBV27,TRBD2,TGTGCCAGCAGTTTAGACCGGGAGGGCCGCAGAGAGCAGTACTTC,CASSLDREGRREQYF
once,TRBJ2-3,TRBV5-4,TRBD1,TGTGCCAGCAGCCTACGGACAGGGGGGGCAGATACGCAGTATTTT,CASSLRTGGADTQYF
.,TRBJ2-2,TRBV5-1,TRBD2,TGCGCCAGCACCTTGGGACTAGCGGGAGGAGGCACCGGGGAGCTGTTTTTT,CASTLGLAGGGTGELFF
.,TRBJ2-3,TRBV6-4,TRBD2,TGTGCCAGCAGTGGAGAGGCGGGAGGAGATACGCAGTATTTT,CASSGEAGGDTQYF
.,TRBJ2-7,TRBV6-5,TRBD2,TGTGCCAGCACCCCGACTAGCGGGAGGTGGGCCGAGCAGTACTTC,CASTPTSGRWAEQYF
.,TRBJ2-7,TRBV19,.,TGTGCCAGTAGAAGGGGGGAGGGCCTCCACGAGCAGTACTTC,CASRRGEGLHEQYF
.,TRBJ1-3,TRBV14,.,TGTGCCAGCAGCGATTACGGAGGGAAGAAAATTACGTCTGGAAACACCATATATTTT,CASSDYGGKKITSGNTIYF
.,TRBJ1-1,TRBV18,.,TGTGCCAGCTCATCCCCAGAAAGGGGGAACACTGAAGCTTTCTTT,CASSSPERGNTEAFF
.,TRBJ1-5,TRBV28,TRBD1,TGTGCCAGCAGTTCCTTACAGGGGGCCGATCAGCCCCAGCATTTT,CASSSLQGADQPQHF
.,TRBJ1-5,TRBV6-5,TRBD1,TGTGCCAGCAGTTACTCGACAGGGGTCCAGCCCCAGCATTTT,CASSYSTGVQPQHF
.,TRBJ2-5,TRBV2,TRBD2,TGTGCCAGCAGTCGGACTAGTTTTAGGGAGACCCAGTACTTC,CASSRTSFRETQYF
.,TRBJ1-2,TRBV29-1,TRBD1,TGCAGCGTTGAAATTCGAGACAGGGGCAACACCTTC,CSVEIRDRGNTF
.,TRBJ2-2,TRBV5-6,.,TGTGCCAGCAGCTTGCGGGGACAGAACACCGGGGAGCTGTTTTTT,CASSLRGQNTGELFF
.,TRBJ2-1,TRBV29-1,.,TGCAGCGTTGAACAGGTGGATTCCTACAATGAGCAGTTCTTC,CSVEQVDSYNEQFF